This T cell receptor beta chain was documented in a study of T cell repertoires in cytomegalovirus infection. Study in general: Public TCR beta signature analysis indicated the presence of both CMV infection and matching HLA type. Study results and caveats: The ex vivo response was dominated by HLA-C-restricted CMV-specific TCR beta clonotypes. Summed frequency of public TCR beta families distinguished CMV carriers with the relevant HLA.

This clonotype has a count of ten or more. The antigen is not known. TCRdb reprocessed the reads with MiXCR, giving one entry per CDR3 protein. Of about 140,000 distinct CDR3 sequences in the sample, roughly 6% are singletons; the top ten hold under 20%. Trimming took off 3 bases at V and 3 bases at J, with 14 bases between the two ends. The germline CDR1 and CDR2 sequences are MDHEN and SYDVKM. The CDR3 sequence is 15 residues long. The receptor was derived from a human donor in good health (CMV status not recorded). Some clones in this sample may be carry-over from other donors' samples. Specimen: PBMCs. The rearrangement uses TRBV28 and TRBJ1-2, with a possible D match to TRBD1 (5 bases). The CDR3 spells CASSFPQGRHYGYTF. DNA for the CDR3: TGTGCCAGCAGTTTCCCTCAGGGCCGCCACTATGGCTACACCTTC.